The 10 T cell receptor beta chains listed next were all sequenced from one sample in a study of T cells in Graves' hyperthyroidism and ophthalmopathy. RNA transcripts provided the source from which TCR beta CDR3 regions were amplified. First-round RT-PCR targeting the TCR CDR3 was performed with the HTBI primer set. TCRdb itself ran the multiplex PCR reads through MiXCR, one entry per CDR3 protein. This sample yields 300,000 to 450,000 distinct CDR3 sequences, of which approximately 18% are seen a single time; approximately 33% belongs to the top ten. The sequenced material came from blood. These receptor sequences come from a woman aged 25 to 39 with Graves' hyperthyroidism that later progressed to Graves' ophthalmopathy.

This clonotype was seen ten or more times. The chain recombines TRBV10-3 with TRBJ2-3; TRBD2 matches 8 bases. Germline V lookup: CDR1 ENHRY, CDR2 SYGVKD. The CDR3 is 15 residues long. Trimming removed 4 bases from V and 5 bases from J; junction bases left unmatched: 8. The CDR3 DNA reads as TGTGCCATCAGTGGGGGACTAGGACTTAGAGATACGCAGTATTTT. This gives the protein CAISGGLGLRDTQYF.

The chain couples TRBV27 to TRBJ1-1, with 8 bases lining up with TRBD1. The CDR3 is made up of 16 amino acids. J gave up 1 base and V 4 bases, and 8 bases lay outside the gene matches. The germline V gene encodes CDR1 MNHEY and CDR2 SMNVEV (reference sequence). The CDR3 DNA reads TGTGCCAGCAGTTCCCGGGGGGACAGGTCGAACACTGAAGCTTTCTTT. Translated, it gives CASSSRGDRSNTEAFF.

This clonotype has ten or more counts. V and J are TRBV6-1 and TRBJ2-5, with 8 nucleotides matching TRBD2. Germline CDR1 and CDR2: MNHNS and SASEGT. V lost 3 bases, J lost 2 bases, and 8 bases stayed unmatched. The CDR3 length is 16 residues. The CDR3 reads CASSDYPGGPQETQYF. Written as DNA, the CDR3 is TGTGCCAGCAGTGATTATCCGGGAGGGCCGCAAGAGACCCAGTACTTC.

In this sample, this clonotype turned up a few times. The gene calls are TRBV24-1 and TRBJ2-1; either TRBD1 or TRBD2 may supply D (6 bases each). The germline V and J ends were trimmed by 5 bases and 8 bases, with 12 bases remaining between them. Germline CDR1 is KGHDR and CDR2 is SFDVKD. This CDR3 has 13 residues. CDR3 region: CATSGPGGHEQFF. As DNA, the CDR3 is TGTGCCACCAGTGGTCCCGGGGGCCATGAGCAGTTCTTC.

The gene calls are TRBV7-6 and TRBJ2-1; tentatively, D is TRBD1 (6 bases). Germline V gene sequence: CDR1 SGHVS, CDR2 FNYEAQ. CDR3 length: 15 amino acids. V dropped 0 bases and J dropped 3 bases, with 9 bases sitting between them. CDR3 amino acids: CASSLASTGYNEQFF. The CDR3 coding sequence is TGTGCCAGCAGCTTAGCATCGACAGGCTACAATGAGCAGTTCTTC. The full variable domain, rest sourced from reference TRBV7-6 and TRBJ2-1, is GAGVSQSPRYKVTKRGQDVALRCDPISGHVSLYWYRQALGQGPEFLTYFNYEAQQDKSGLPNDRFSAERPEGSISTLTIQRTEQRDSAMYRCASSLASTGYNEQFFGPGTRLTVL.

J is TRBJ2-7 and V is TRBV6-1; D ambiguous. V was pared by 0 bases and J by 6 bases, with 6 bases between. The CDR3 extends over 12 amino acids. Per germline, CDR1 MNHNS and CDR2 SASEGT. The CDR3 DNA is TGTGCCAGCAGTGAAGCGGTCACCGAGCAGTACTTC. Amino acids: CASSEAVTEQYF.

J is TRBJ2-7 and V is TRBV4-1; D is uncertain. V lost 1 base to trimming and J lost 2 bases, with 12 bases between them. The CDR3 runs to 15 residues. Germline V gene sequence: CDR1 MGHRA, CDR2 YSYEKL. CDR3 loop: CASSQALQLAYEQYF. CDR3 in DNA: TGCGCCAGCAGCCAAGCGCTACAGTTGGCCTACGAGCAGTACTTC.

This clonotype was picked up many times. The gene calls are TRBV20-1 and TRBJ2-7; D gene unclear. The CDR3 is 11 amino acids. CDR1 is DFQATT, CDR2 SNEGSKA, per germline (reference sequence). Trimming took 2 bases from V and 3 from J, leaving 5 bases between them. The CDR3 reads CSARLRYEQYF. The CDR3 bases are TGCAGTGCTAGACTCCGCTACGAGCAGTACTTC.

J is TRBJ2-1 and V is TRBV6-5; 12 bases agree with TRBD2. The CDR3 runs to 17 residues. Losses at the gene ends were 2 bases for V and 8 bases for J; bases not matched to a gene: 10. Germline CDR1 reads MNHEY; CDR2 reads SVGAGI. The CDR3 DNA follows: TGTGCCAGCAGTTACACCCAGACTAGCGGGAGTGTAGATGAGCAGTTCTTC. This codes for CASSYTQTSGSVDEQFF.

This clonotype was found many times. The chain couples TRBV25-1 to TRBJ2-5; a possible D gene is TRBD1 (6 bases). This CDR3 is built from 15 residues. The germline V and J ends were trimmed by 3 bases and 5 bases, with 16 bases remaining between them. Germline V lookup: CDR1 MGHDK, CDR2 SYGVNS. The CDR3 reads CASSDSTRGRETQYF. The DNA of the CDR3 is TGTGCCAGCAGTGACTCTACCAGGGGACGGGAGACCCAGTACTTC.